A single T cell receptor beta chain is shown here with its context. Its antigen is unknown. The sample originates from a study of blood T cells in healthy people across ages. Study-level findings and limits: Naive and antigen-experienced cells were not separated, limiting conclusive comparison.

The length of the CDR3 is 16 residues. Germline V CDR1 and CDR2: ENHRY, SYGVKD. Deletions cut 6 bases from V and 7 bases from J, with 24 bases between. Together with a sample-barcoded 5' primer, a J-beta primer mix was included in a second PCR lasting roughly 6 to 12 cycles. TCRdb analysed the 5' RACE reads with MiXCR anew, one entry per CDR3 protein. The sample has about 780,000 distinct CDR3 sequences; about 45% are singletons. The origin of this receptor is a man at least 80 years old in good health. The gene calls are TRBV10-3 and TRBJ1-2, with D possibly matching TRBD1 (5 bases). Sequencing was done on a sample of blood. This chain's CDR3 is CAISLKKRGEGFGYTF. The CDR3 DNA is TGTGCCATCAGCTTAAAAAAGAGAGGGGAGGGATTTGGCTACACCTTC.